This T cell receptor beta chain was profiled in a study of cytomegalovirus exposure and HLA in healthy donors. Trimming cost V 0 bases and J 12 bases; bases outside gene matches: 11. The V gene's germline CDR1 is SGHDT and CDR2 YYEEEE. This CDR3 has 14 residues. The PCR made use of 60 Vbeta and 13 Jbeta primers. The repertoire was sequenced with immunoSEQ multiplex PCR; TCRdb's copy has only in-frame clones and lacks some. The sample has over 250,000 clones; roughly 70% are singletons. This TCR derives from a female donor in good health and CMV-seronegative. Sequenced material: PBMCs. This sequence joins TRBV5-6 and TRBJ1-1; 7 bases fit TRBD1. This chain's CDR3 is CASSLATRTGPPFF. The CDR3 nucleotides read TGTGCCAGCAGCTTGGCAACCAGGACAGGTCCTCCTTTCTTT.